This is a list of T cell receptor beta chains from one sample in a study of OX40 agonist ivuxolimab in advanced cancers. The table came from immunoSEQ multiplex PCR; TCRdb's copy has only in-frame clones and leaves some out. The repertoire holds about 32,000 clones, with roughly 79% as singletons. The material was CD4+ or CD8+ T cells sorted from blood, obtained in a trial of the OX40 agonist ivuxolimab. These receptors all stem from an adult with an advanced solid tumor such as melanoma, head and neck, liver or kidney cancer. The CDR3 runs from the conserved cysteine through the conserved F or W. The order of the fields is V gene, D gene, clone size, J gene, CDR3 DNA, CDR3 protein. A D gene is named only where the DNA matches it firmly. Clone size is stated in some rows and not others, as once, few, many or a class when expanded.

V: TRBV28; D: TRBD1; size: NA; J: TRBJ1-2; DNA: TGTGCCAGCAGTTTGGGCAGGGGGCGCGGCTACACCTTC; CDR3: CASSLGRGRGYTF
V: TRBV9; D: NA; size: NA; J: TRBJ1-2; DNA: TGTGCCAGCAGCGTAGGGGCGGGTAACTATGGCTACACCTTC; CDR3: CASSVGAGNYGYTF
V: TRBV7-3; D: NA; size: NA; J: TRBJ1-2; DNA: TGTGCCAGCAGCCGCACGGGGCGGGGCTATGGCTACACCTTC; CDR3: CASSRTGRGYGYTF
V: TRBV6-5; D: NA; size: once; J: TRBJ1-1; DNA: TGTGCCAGCAGTTACGGACCGGGGATGAACACTGAAGCTTTCTTT; CDR3: CASSYGPGMNTEAFF
V: TRBV6-1; D: NA; size: NA; J: TRBJ1-1; DNA: TGTGCCAGCAGCTTAGAGGGGCGGGCGAACACTGAAGCTTTCTTT; CDR3: CASSLEGRANTEAFF
V: TRBV11-3; D: NA; size: NA; J: TRBJ2-1; DNA: TGTGCCAGCAGCTTCACGAACAATGAGCAGTTCTTC; CDR3: CASSFTNNEQFF
V: TRBV30; D: NA; size: NA; J: TRBJ2-7; DNA: TGTGCCTGTGACCGGGTAGGCTCCTACGAGCAGTACTTC; CDR3: CACDRVGSYEQYF
V: TRBV6-6; D: TRBD1; size: NA; J: TRBJ2-7; DNA: TGTGCCAGCAGTCCCCGGACAGGGAGTGAGCAGTACTTC; CDR3: CASSPRTGSEQYF
V: TRBV7-9; D: NA; size: NA; J: TRBJ2-4; DNA: TGTGCCAGCAGCTCTCCAAAAGGGGGGCTAGCCAAAAACATTCAGTACTTC; CDR3: CASSSPKGGLAKNIQYF
V: TRBV7-6; D: NA; size: NA; J: TRBJ1-3; DNA: TGTGCCAGCAGCTTAATTAGGGGTTTTGGAAACACCATATATTTT; CDR3: CASSLIRGFGNTIYF
V: TRBV7-7; D: TRBD1; size: NA; J: TRBJ2-2; DNA: TGTGCTAGCAGCGCGACGACAGGGGGCAGCACCGGGGAGCTGTTTTTT; CDR3: CASSATTGGSTGELFF
V: TRBV30; D: NA; size: medium-sized; J: TRBJ1-3; DNA: TGTGCCTGGAGTTTCCTACGGGGGGCCATATATTTT; CDR3: CAWSFLRGAIYF
V: TRBV7-2; D: TRBD1; size: once; J: TRBJ1-2; DNA: TGTGCCAGCAGCCGTACAGGGACAGGGCGGGAATATGGCTACACCTTC; CDR3: CASSRTGTGREYGYTF
V: TRBV2; D: NA; size: NA; J: TRBJ1-3; DNA: TGTGCCAGCAGTGGAGGAGGCAGGGGTAACTCTGGAAACACCATATATTTT; CDR3: CASSGGGRGNSGNTIYF
V: TRBV7-2; D: NA; size: NA; J: TRBJ1-1; DNA: TGTGCCAGCAGCTTATTAGTGAACACTGAAGCTTTCTTT; CDR3: CASSLLVNTEAFF
V: TRBV11-2; D: TRBD1; size: NA; J: TRBJ1-2; DNA: TGTGCCAGCAGCTTAGCACAGGGGGTAGGCTATGGCTACACCTTC; CDR3: CASSLAQGVGYGYTF
V: TRBV28; D: TRBD1; size: NA; J: TRBJ1-3; DNA: TGTGCCAGCAGTTTATGGACAGGGGGTGGAAACACCATATATTTT; CDR3: CASSLWTGGGNTIYF
V: TRBV19; D: NA; size: NA; J: TRBJ2-1; DNA: TGTGCCAGTAGTGTGCAGGGCGGGTTCTACAATGAGCAGTTCTTC; CDR3: CASSVQGGFYNEQFF
V: TRBV2; D: NA; size: NA; J: TRBJ2-7; DNA: TGTGCCAGCAGTGAACGTAGCACCTCCTACGAGCAGTACTTC; CDR3: CASSERSTSYEQYF
V: TRBV5-1; D: TRBD1; size: NA; J: TRBJ2-3; DNA: TGCGCCAGCAGTTCTACAGGGGGCAGGAAAGATACGCAGTATTTT; CDR3: CASSSTGGRKDTQYF
V: TRBV27; D: NA; size: NA; J: TRBJ2-1; DNA: TGTGCCAGCAGCCCTGTTTTTTCGGGACGAGAAGGCGGTGAGCAGTTCTTC; CDR3: CASSPVFSGREGGEQFF
V: TRBV28; D: NA; size: NA; J: TRBJ1-3; DNA: TGTGCCAGCAGTTTGGCTGGGAACACCATATATTTT; CDR3: CASSLAGNTIYF
V: TRBV11-2; D: TRBD2; size: NA; J: TRBJ2-1; DNA: TGTGCCAGCAGCCCGCAGACTAGCGGGCCCCATGAGCAGTTCTTC; CDR3: CASSPQTSGPHEQFF
V: TRBV7-2; D: NA; size: NA; J: TRBJ1-3; DNA: TGTGCCAGCAGCCAAAGACAGGCTGCCTCTGGAAACACCATATATTTT; CDR3: CASSQRQAASGNTIYF
V: TRBV6-1; D: TRBD1; size: NA; J: TRBJ2-7; DNA: TGTGCCAGCAGTAGAGGGACAGTTAACTACGAGCAGTACTTC; CDR3: CASSRGTVNYEQYF
V: TRBV5-1; D: NA; size: NA; J: TRBJ2-1; DNA: TGCGCCAGCAGCAACGCAGCGAGGAACAATGAGCAGTTCTTC; CDR3: CASSNAARNNEQFF
V: TRBV7-3; D: NA; size: NA; J: TRBJ2-2; DNA: TGTGCCAGCAGCTTCAATCAGGGGAACACCGGGGAGCTGTTTTTT; CDR3: CASSFNQGNTGELFF
V: TRBV6-1; D: NA; size: NA; J: TRBJ2-2; DNA: TGTGCCAGCACTTTGGGCCAGCCAAACACCGGGGAGCTGTTTTTT; CDR3: CASTLGQPNTGELFF
V: TRBV5-1; D: NA; size: NA; J: TRBJ2-5; DNA: TGCGCCAGCAGCTTGGAAGGACCCCGGTCGACCCAGTACTTC; CDR3: CASSLEGPRSTQYF
V: TRBV5-1; D: NA; size: NA; J: TRBJ2-3; DNA: TGCGCCAGCAGCTGGGGGCCCCACCAGTCAGATACGCAGTATTTT; CDR3: CASSWGPHQSDTQYF